This record covers a single T cell receptor beta chain. Its target is unknown. CDR1 is MDHEN and CDR2 is SYDVKM in the germline V gene. This CDR3 contains 12 residues. Trimming left V 8 bases short and J 11 bases short, with 16 bases between. The source of the sample is a study of cytomegalovirus exposure and HLA in healthy donors. General observations from the study: Further analysis was carried out later, and it showed several of the most significant clusters appearing linked to common viral pathogens. Within an earlier analysis, most TCR beta V segments proved productive either about 90% or about 30% of the time.

PCR amplification relied on 60 Vbeta primers (plus 13 Jbeta primers). The data were produced by immunoSEQ multiplex PCR, yet TCRdb's version contains in-frame clones alone and is incomplete. The profile shows around 100,000 clones, approximately 81% of them singletons. This TCR derives from a male donor in good health and CMV-seropositive. The chain uses TRBV28 and TRBJ1-3, with D possibly matching TRBD1 (6 bases). The sequencing sample was made of PBMCs. CDR3 amino acids: CASRQGSTSIYF. Written as DNA, the CDR3 is TGTGCCAGCCGCCAGGGGAGTACCTCCATATATTTT.